Listed below are T cell receptor beta chains from one sample, sequenced in a study of cytomegalovirus exposure and HLA in healthy donors. The repertoire was sequenced with immunoSEQ multiplex PCR; TCRdb's copy has only in-frame clones and lacks some. The sample lists 310,000 or so clones, roughly 90% occurring once. What was sequenced was PBMCs. These receptors all stem from a woman between 18 and 29 years old in good health and CMV-seronegative. Both conserved end residues are part of each CDR3. Each record gives: D gene, clone size, V gene, J gene, CDR3 DNA, CDR3 protein. A D gene is named only where the DNA matches it firmly. Only some rows state a clone size, as once, few, many or a class for expanded clones.

D: TRBD1
size: NA
V: TRBV18
J: TRBJ1-2
DNA: TGTGCCAGCTCACCCGCCAGGACAGGGACGGATGGCTACACCTTC
CDR3: CASSPARTGTDGYTF

D: TRBD2
size: NA
V: TRBV5-4
J: TRBJ2-5
DNA: TGTGCCAGCAGCTTGGATTGGGCGGGGGGGCAAGAGACCCAGTACTTC
CDR3: CASSLDWAGGQETQYF

D: NA
size: NA
V: TRBV5-1
J: TRBJ1-4
DNA: TGCGCCAGCAGCGTAGGGGGGGGCACTAATGAAAAACTGTTTTTT
CDR3: CASSVGGGTNEKLFF

D: NA
size: NA
V: TRBV7-8
J: TRBJ2-5
DNA: TGTGCCAGCAGCTTAATGGAGTCAACCCAGTACTTC
CDR3: CASSLMESTQYF

D: NA
size: NA
V: TRBV5-6
J: TRBJ2-5
DNA: TGTGCCAGCAGTACTAGCTTCGAGACCCAGTACTTC
CDR3: CASSTSFETQYF

D: TRBD1
size: NA
V: TRBV10-3
J: TRBJ1-5
DNA: TGTGCCATCAGTACAGGGGGCCACAATCAGCCCCAGCATTTT
CDR3: CAISTGGHNQPQHF

D: TRBD1
size: NA
V: TRBV9
J: TRBJ1-4
DNA: TGTGCCAGCAGCGTCAGACAGGGCTATGAAAAACTGTTTTTT
CDR3: CASSVRQGYEKLFF

D: NA
size: NA
V: TRBV27
J: TRBJ2-5
DNA: TGTGCCACCAAACAACCAGGGTGGTACCAAGAGACCCAGTACTTC
CDR3: CATKQPGWYQETQYF

D: NA
size: NA
V: TRBV5-1
J: TRBJ1-4
DNA: TGCGCCAGCAGCTCGGGAGCACTCCCACCGGCTAATGAAAAACTGTTTTTT
CDR3: CASSSGALPPANEKLFF

D: NA
size: once
V: TRBV11-2
J: TRBJ2-1
DNA: TGTGCCAGCAGCTTAGGGACACTTACCTACAATGAGCAGTTCTTC
CDR3: CASSLGTLTYNEQFF

D: TRBD1
size: NA
V: TRBV5-4
J: TRBJ1-4
DNA: TGTGCCAGCAGCTTGGACAGGGGTGCAACTAATGAAAAACTGTTTTTT
CDR3: CASSLDRGATNEKLFF

D: TRBD2
size: NA
V: TRBV7-3
J: TRBJ2-7
DNA: TGTGCCAGCAGCCCTAGCGGGGGCCCCGCGGCCTACGAGCAGTACTTC
CDR3: CASSPSGGPAAYEQYF

D: TRBD2
size: NA
V: TRBV4-2
J: TRBJ2-7
DNA: TGTGCCAGCAGCCAAGCGACTAGCGGGGGGGACGAGCAGTACTTC
CDR3: CASSQATSGGDEQYF

D: NA
size: NA
V: TRBV7-3
J: TRBJ1-1
DNA: TGTGCCAGCAGCCCCTGGGCAGGGATGAACACTGAAGCTTTCTTT
CDR3: CASSPWAGMNTEAFF

D: NA
size: NA
V: TRBV6-1
J: TRBJ2-2
DNA: TGTGCCAGCAGTCTCCAGGGCTCGAACACCGGGGAGCTGTTTTTT
CDR3: CASSLQGSNTGELFF

D: TRBD1
size: NA
V: TRBV4-1
J: TRBJ2-3
DNA: TGCGCCAGCAGCCAGGGAAGAACAGGGGGCCGAATCACAGATACGCAGTATTTT
CDR3: CASSQGRTGGRITDTQYF

D: NA
size: NA
V: TRBV7-9
J: TRBJ2-7
DNA: TGTGCCAGCATAACATTCGGGGAAGGGTCCTACGAGCAGTACTTC
CDR3: CASITFGEGSYEQYF

D: NA
size: NA
V: TRBV20-1
J: TRBJ1-2
DNA: TGCAGTATTCAGACGGGTAGCGGCTACACCTTC
CDR3: CSIQTGSGYTF

D: TRBD1
size: once
V: TRBV12-5
J: TRBJ2-2
DNA: TGTGCTAGTGGTAGGGACAGGCCGATGAAGGCCGGGGAGCTGTTTTTT
CDR3: CASGRDRPMKAGELFF

D: NA
size: NA
V: TRBV30
J: TRBJ2-1
DNA: TGTGCCTGGAGCGTAAACGGGGGTTTTAGGAAGAATGAGCAGTTCTTC
CDR3: CAWSVNGGFRKNEQFF

D: NA
size: NA
V: TRBV15
J: TRBJ2-3
DNA: TGTGCCACCAGCAGGAGAACGATTGCAGATACGCAGTATTTT
CDR3: CATSRRTIADTQYF

D: NA
size: few
V: TRBV9
J: TRBJ2-1
DNA: TGTGCCAGCAGCGTAGCTCTGGGGGCCTACTCCTACAATGAGCAGTTCTTC
CDR3: CASSVALGAYSYNEQFF

D: TRBD1
size: NA
V: TRBV2
J: TRBJ1-1
DNA: TGTGCCAGCGAAATGACAGGGGGCGGTGAAGCTTTCTTT
CDR3: CASEMTGGGEAFF

D: NA
size: few
V: TRBV7-2
J: TRBJ1-1
DNA: TGTGCCAGCAGCCCGACTAACATGGAAGCTTTCTTT
CDR3: CASSPTNMEAFF

D: NA
size: NA
V: TRBV5-1
J: TRBJ2-2
DNA: TGCGCCAGCAGCTTGGCCGGGGGACGCAGGGCCACCGGGGAGCTGTTTTTT
CDR3: CASSLAGGRRATGELFF

D: TRBD1
size: NA
V: TRBV2
J: TRBJ2-7
DNA: TGTGCCAGCAGACCCCAGGGGGCGACGTACGAGCAGTACTTC
CDR3: CASRPQGATYEQYF

D: TRBD2
size: NA
V: TRBV5-4
J: TRBJ2-3
DNA: TGTGCCAGCAGCTTGAGACTAGCGGGGGGGCTTACGGATACGCAGTATTTT
CDR3: CASSLRLAGGLTDTQYF

D: TRBD1
size: NA
V: TRBV5-1
J: TRBJ1-3
DNA: TGCGCCAGCAGCTCCACGACAGGGCCTGGAAACACCATATATTTT
CDR3: CASSSTTGPGNTIYF

D: NA
size: NA
V: TRBV29-1
J: TRBJ2-4
DNA: TGCAGCGTTGCCGGGGAAACCAAAGACATTCAGCACTTC
CDR3: CSVAGETKDIQHF

D: TRBD2
size: NA
V: TRBV2
J: TRBJ2-7
DNA: TGTGCCAGCAGTGACCCGACTAGCGGGGTCTCAAGGGAGCAGTACTTC
CDR3: CASSDPTSGVSREQYF

D: TRBD1
size: NA
V: TRBV29-1
J: TRBJ2-7
DNA: TGCAGCGTGGGACAGGGCAGCTACGAGCAGTACTTC
CDR3: CSVGQGSYEQYF

D: TRBD1
size: NA
V: TRBV9
J: TRBJ2-1
DNA: TGTGCCAGCAACCCGGGACAGGGGGGTTTTGGTGAGCAGTTCTTC
CDR3: CASNPGQGGFGEQFF

D: NA
size: once
V: TRBV19
J: TRBJ1-1
DNA: TGTGCCAGTAGTCCTTCAACTGGCACTGAAGCTTTCTTT
CDR3: CASSPSTGTEAFF

D: NA
size: NA
V: TRBV7-2
J: TRBJ2-1
DNA: TGTGCCAGCACCCCTACAGGGTTCTCCTACAATGAGCAGTTCTTC
CDR3: CASTPTGFSYNEQFF

D: TRBD2
size: NA
V: TRBV5-1
J: TRBJ2-7
DNA: TGCGCCAGCAGCTTGCCCCAAAGCGGGGAACATGGCGAGCAGTACTTC
CDR3: CASSLPQSGEHGEQYF

D: TRBD1
size: NA
V: TRBV7-6
J: TRBJ2-2
DNA: TGTGCCAGCAGCCCGAATGGACAGGGCAACACCGGGGAGCTGTTTTTT
CDR3: CASSPNGQGNTGELFF

D: NA
size: NA
V: TRBV21-1
J: TRBJ2-5
DNA: TGTGCCAGTCATATAATCTCCCCCACGGGGGATATGGGGCTGAAGACCCAGTACTTC
CDR3: CASHIISPTGDMGLKTQYF

D: NA
size: NA
V: TRBV2
J: TRBJ2-3
DNA: TGTGCCAGCAGTAGCCTTTCAGATACGCAGTATTTT
CDR3: CASSSLSDTQYF

D: NA
size: NA
V: TRBV7-9
J: TRBJ2-3
DNA: TGTGCCAGCAGCTTACCCCCTATCCCAGATACGCAGTATTTT
CDR3: CASSLPPIPDTQYF

D: NA
size: NA
V: TRBV11-2
J: TRBJ2-7
DNA: TGTGCCAGCGTCCTCGGAGAGGCGGGGGCCTCCTCCTACGAGCAGTACTTC
CDR3: CASVLGEAGASSYEQYF

D: TRBD1
size: NA
V: TRBV9
J: TRBJ2-3
DNA: TGTGCCAGCAGCGTAGCTCCGGGACAGGGAACAGATACGCAGTATTTT
CDR3: CASSVAPGQGTDTQYF

D: TRBD2
size: NA
V: TRBV7-3
J: TRBJ2-7
DNA: TGTGCCAGCAGCATAGCGGGGGGGCCGGGGGAGCAGTACTTC
CDR3: CASSIAGGPGEQYF

D: TRBD1
size: few
V: TRBV19
J: TRBJ2-5
DNA: TGTGCCAGTAGTATGGGACAGGGGGCAGGGGAGACCCAGTACTTC
CDR3: CASSMGQGAGETQYF